The 10 T cell receptor beta chains below were found in one sample sequenced in a study of beta chain features in type 1 diabetes. Expressed TCRB transcripts got sequenced, as all isolated RNA was reverse transcribed. Libraries were prepared by immunoSEQ multiplex PCR; TCRdb keeps only in-frame clonotypes and omits some of them. The repertoire includes about 290,000 clones, 7.5% to 9.5% of them detected once, and 1% sits in the top ten. Sequencing was performed on central memory CD4+ T cells from blood. The source is a woman between 18 and 29 years old in good health.

This clone was detected only a few times. The chain carries TRBV7-2 and TRBJ2-1, with D perhaps TRBD1 (5 bases). V lost 2 bases, J lost 9 bases, and 11 bases lay in between. Germline V gene data show CDR1 as SGHTA and CDR2 as FQGNSA. This CDR3 is 13 amino acids long. The CDR3 DNA reads TGTGCCAGCAGCTTACCGACAGTCAGTGAGCAGTTCTTC. It codes for CASSLPTVSEQFF.

CDR3 amino acids: CASSPGSTTRSYEKLFF. As DNA, the CDR3 is TGTGCCAGCAGTCCGGGATCTACTACTAGGAGTTATGAAAAACTGTTTTTT. This chain links TRBV2 with TRBJ1-4; D gene uncertain. The CDR3 loop spans 17 amino acids. The V gene lost 5 bases and the J gene lost 6 bases, with 22 bases spanning the gap. CDR1 and CDR2 (germline): SNHLY, FYNNEI.

The V gene is TRBV6-6, the J gene TRBJ1-5, with 8 bases fitting TRBD1. The CDR3 length is 13 residues. CDR1 MNHNY and CDR2 SVGAGI come from the germline V gene (reference sequence). Germline trimming cut 6 bases from V and 2 bases from J; bases unmatched to any gene: 0. The CDR3 bases are TGTGCCAGCAGGGACAGGGGCAATCAGCCCCAGCATTTT. Residues: CASRDRGNQPQHF.

The chain joins TRBV18 to TRBJ2-7; TRBD1 agrees at 9 bases. This CDR3 has 15 amino acids. Looked up from germline, CDR1 is KGHSH and CDR2 is LQKENI. V trimming: 2 bases; J trimming: 7 bases; junction bases outside the gene matches: 9. CDR3 coding DNA: TGTGCCAGCTCACCAGGGACAGGGTCCCATGGTGAGCAGTACTTC. Translating it yields CASSPGTGSHGEQYF.

This clone has only a few counts. This chain links TRBV4-3 with TRBJ2-2; D possibly corresponds to TRBD1 (6 bases). Germline assignment: CDR1 LGHNA and CDR2 YSLEER. The CDR3 covers 16 residues. With 4 bases removed from V and 5 bases from J, the gap between germline ends came to 17 bases. The CDR3 bases are TGCGCCAGCAGCCGGGACAACAGGGCTCGAACCGGGGAGCTGTTTTTT. Its protein product is CASSRDNRARTGELFF.

This clone was seen a handful of times. The same CDR3 also results from other DNA sequences found in this sample. The J gene is TRBJ2-2, the V gene TRBV7-7; a weak D match, TRBD1 (7 bases). This CDR3 is built from 15 residues. CDR1 is SSHAT, CDR2 FNYEAQ, per germline (reference sequence). The CDR3 is CAIRAAGGHTGELFF. CDR3 nucleotides: TGTGCTATCCGCGCCGCAGGGGGGCACACCGGGGAGCTGTTTTTT.

This clone appeared a few times. The chain combines TRBV30 with TRBJ2-5, with D perhaps TRBD1 (6 bases). This CDR3 has 13 residues. V lost 7 bases, J lost 4 bases, and 16 bases lay in between. In germline, CDR1 is GTSNPN, CDR2 SVGIG (reference sequence). The CDR3 loop is CAFIRGTLETQYF. The CDR3, as DNA: TGTGCCTTCATCAGGGGAACCCTAGAGACCCAGTACTTC.

Only a few counts were recorded for this clone. The V and J genes are TRBV6-1 and TRBJ1-1; no clear D gene. CDR3 length: 13 residues. Germline-derived CDR1 and CDR2 are MNHNS and SASEGT. Trimming took off 5 bases at V and 4 bases at J, with 11 bases between the two ends. CDR3 region: CASSLFKSTEAFF. CDR3 nucleotide sequence: TGTGCCAGCAGTCTCTTTAAGAGCACTGAAGCTTTCTTT.

This clone was picked up a small number of times. This chain connects TRBV25-1 to TRBJ1-1; D is uncertain. The CDR3 loop spans 11 amino acids. Deletions cut 4 bases from V and 10 bases from J, with 10 bases between. Germline lookup yields CDR1 MGHDK and CDR2 SYGVNS. For the CDR3, the DNA is TGTGCCAGCAGTGCGGCGAGGAGAGCTTTCTTT. This sequence encodes CASSAARRAFF. Filled out from reference TRBV25-1 and TRBJ1-1, the complete variable domain reads EADIYQTPRYLVIGTGKKITLECSQTMGHDKMYWYQQDPGMELHLIHYSYGVNSTEKGDLSSESTVSRIRTEHFPLTLESARPSHTSQYLCASSAARRAFFGQGTRLTVV.

This clone was observed many times. V usage is TRBV14 and J usage is TRBJ1-2; unclear D gene. The CDR3 is 14 amino acids. V was trimmed by 0 bases and J by 4 bases, leaving 9 bases between them. CDR1 and CDR2 from the germline V gene are SGHDN and FVKESK. CDR3 in amino acids: CASSQDYQGYGYTF. The CDR3 nucleotides are TGTGCCAGCAGCCAAGACTATCAAGGCTATGGCTACACCTTC.